Following are 3 T cell receptor beta chains from one sample sequenced in a study of tumor-infiltrating lymphocytes in primary liver carcinoma. Starting from 500 ng of total RNA, TCR beta cDNA was produced with a primer in the constant region. Three rounds of nested multiplex PCR with slightly modified ARM-PCR produced TCR beta libraries. Use of TRBV1-TRBV30 forward primers with a C-beta reverse primer characterized the first two PCR rounds, which lasted roughly 11 cycles each. TCRdb itself ran the multiplex PCR reads through MiXCR, one entry per CDR3 protein. The sample carries 85,000 to 100,000 distinct CDR3 sequences, about 70% recorded once. The source material, 20-30 mg of unsorted bulk tissue, was used to co-extract RNA and DNA. The material sequenced was tumor-adjacent normal liver tissue. The receptors here all came from a man in his forties with primary liver carcinoma and hepatitis B virus infection.

This clonotype was found once. One end of the junction varies from germline; a read error may be responsible. The chain combines TRBV11-2 with TRBJ2-7; 8 nucleotides match TRBD2. CDR1 SGHAT and CDR2 FQNNGV come from the germline V gene. The CDR3 contains 13 residues. CDR3 DNA: TGTGCCATCAGCTTAGAGCGGGGGATCAAGCAGTACTTC. This sequence encodes CAISLERGIKQYF.

With respect to this clonotype: A junction end diverges from the germline sequence, so it may reflect a read error. This sequence joins TRBV5-1 and TRBJ2-2; D gene unclear. The CDR3 totals 16 residues. Germline V lookup: CDR1 SGHRS, CDR2 YFSETQ. The chain's CDR3 is CARSFRTNENTGELFF. The CDR3 nucleotides read TGCGCCAGGAGCTTCCGCACTAACGAGAATACCGGGGAGCTGTTTTTT.

About this clonotype: Lacking the conserved final phenylalanine or tryptophan, this CDR3 likely reflects a read error. The V gene is TRBV7-9, the J gene TRBJ2-7, with 9 positions matching TRBD2. CDR3 length equals 13 residues. From germline, CDR1 is SEHNR and CDR2 FQNEAQ (reference sequence). The J segment lost 9 bases and the V segment lost 8 bases, leaving 11 bases of the junction unmatched. CDR3 bases: TGTGCCAGCTGCATGGGGACTAGCTCAGGGCAGTACCTC. Its protein product is CASCMGTSSGQYL.